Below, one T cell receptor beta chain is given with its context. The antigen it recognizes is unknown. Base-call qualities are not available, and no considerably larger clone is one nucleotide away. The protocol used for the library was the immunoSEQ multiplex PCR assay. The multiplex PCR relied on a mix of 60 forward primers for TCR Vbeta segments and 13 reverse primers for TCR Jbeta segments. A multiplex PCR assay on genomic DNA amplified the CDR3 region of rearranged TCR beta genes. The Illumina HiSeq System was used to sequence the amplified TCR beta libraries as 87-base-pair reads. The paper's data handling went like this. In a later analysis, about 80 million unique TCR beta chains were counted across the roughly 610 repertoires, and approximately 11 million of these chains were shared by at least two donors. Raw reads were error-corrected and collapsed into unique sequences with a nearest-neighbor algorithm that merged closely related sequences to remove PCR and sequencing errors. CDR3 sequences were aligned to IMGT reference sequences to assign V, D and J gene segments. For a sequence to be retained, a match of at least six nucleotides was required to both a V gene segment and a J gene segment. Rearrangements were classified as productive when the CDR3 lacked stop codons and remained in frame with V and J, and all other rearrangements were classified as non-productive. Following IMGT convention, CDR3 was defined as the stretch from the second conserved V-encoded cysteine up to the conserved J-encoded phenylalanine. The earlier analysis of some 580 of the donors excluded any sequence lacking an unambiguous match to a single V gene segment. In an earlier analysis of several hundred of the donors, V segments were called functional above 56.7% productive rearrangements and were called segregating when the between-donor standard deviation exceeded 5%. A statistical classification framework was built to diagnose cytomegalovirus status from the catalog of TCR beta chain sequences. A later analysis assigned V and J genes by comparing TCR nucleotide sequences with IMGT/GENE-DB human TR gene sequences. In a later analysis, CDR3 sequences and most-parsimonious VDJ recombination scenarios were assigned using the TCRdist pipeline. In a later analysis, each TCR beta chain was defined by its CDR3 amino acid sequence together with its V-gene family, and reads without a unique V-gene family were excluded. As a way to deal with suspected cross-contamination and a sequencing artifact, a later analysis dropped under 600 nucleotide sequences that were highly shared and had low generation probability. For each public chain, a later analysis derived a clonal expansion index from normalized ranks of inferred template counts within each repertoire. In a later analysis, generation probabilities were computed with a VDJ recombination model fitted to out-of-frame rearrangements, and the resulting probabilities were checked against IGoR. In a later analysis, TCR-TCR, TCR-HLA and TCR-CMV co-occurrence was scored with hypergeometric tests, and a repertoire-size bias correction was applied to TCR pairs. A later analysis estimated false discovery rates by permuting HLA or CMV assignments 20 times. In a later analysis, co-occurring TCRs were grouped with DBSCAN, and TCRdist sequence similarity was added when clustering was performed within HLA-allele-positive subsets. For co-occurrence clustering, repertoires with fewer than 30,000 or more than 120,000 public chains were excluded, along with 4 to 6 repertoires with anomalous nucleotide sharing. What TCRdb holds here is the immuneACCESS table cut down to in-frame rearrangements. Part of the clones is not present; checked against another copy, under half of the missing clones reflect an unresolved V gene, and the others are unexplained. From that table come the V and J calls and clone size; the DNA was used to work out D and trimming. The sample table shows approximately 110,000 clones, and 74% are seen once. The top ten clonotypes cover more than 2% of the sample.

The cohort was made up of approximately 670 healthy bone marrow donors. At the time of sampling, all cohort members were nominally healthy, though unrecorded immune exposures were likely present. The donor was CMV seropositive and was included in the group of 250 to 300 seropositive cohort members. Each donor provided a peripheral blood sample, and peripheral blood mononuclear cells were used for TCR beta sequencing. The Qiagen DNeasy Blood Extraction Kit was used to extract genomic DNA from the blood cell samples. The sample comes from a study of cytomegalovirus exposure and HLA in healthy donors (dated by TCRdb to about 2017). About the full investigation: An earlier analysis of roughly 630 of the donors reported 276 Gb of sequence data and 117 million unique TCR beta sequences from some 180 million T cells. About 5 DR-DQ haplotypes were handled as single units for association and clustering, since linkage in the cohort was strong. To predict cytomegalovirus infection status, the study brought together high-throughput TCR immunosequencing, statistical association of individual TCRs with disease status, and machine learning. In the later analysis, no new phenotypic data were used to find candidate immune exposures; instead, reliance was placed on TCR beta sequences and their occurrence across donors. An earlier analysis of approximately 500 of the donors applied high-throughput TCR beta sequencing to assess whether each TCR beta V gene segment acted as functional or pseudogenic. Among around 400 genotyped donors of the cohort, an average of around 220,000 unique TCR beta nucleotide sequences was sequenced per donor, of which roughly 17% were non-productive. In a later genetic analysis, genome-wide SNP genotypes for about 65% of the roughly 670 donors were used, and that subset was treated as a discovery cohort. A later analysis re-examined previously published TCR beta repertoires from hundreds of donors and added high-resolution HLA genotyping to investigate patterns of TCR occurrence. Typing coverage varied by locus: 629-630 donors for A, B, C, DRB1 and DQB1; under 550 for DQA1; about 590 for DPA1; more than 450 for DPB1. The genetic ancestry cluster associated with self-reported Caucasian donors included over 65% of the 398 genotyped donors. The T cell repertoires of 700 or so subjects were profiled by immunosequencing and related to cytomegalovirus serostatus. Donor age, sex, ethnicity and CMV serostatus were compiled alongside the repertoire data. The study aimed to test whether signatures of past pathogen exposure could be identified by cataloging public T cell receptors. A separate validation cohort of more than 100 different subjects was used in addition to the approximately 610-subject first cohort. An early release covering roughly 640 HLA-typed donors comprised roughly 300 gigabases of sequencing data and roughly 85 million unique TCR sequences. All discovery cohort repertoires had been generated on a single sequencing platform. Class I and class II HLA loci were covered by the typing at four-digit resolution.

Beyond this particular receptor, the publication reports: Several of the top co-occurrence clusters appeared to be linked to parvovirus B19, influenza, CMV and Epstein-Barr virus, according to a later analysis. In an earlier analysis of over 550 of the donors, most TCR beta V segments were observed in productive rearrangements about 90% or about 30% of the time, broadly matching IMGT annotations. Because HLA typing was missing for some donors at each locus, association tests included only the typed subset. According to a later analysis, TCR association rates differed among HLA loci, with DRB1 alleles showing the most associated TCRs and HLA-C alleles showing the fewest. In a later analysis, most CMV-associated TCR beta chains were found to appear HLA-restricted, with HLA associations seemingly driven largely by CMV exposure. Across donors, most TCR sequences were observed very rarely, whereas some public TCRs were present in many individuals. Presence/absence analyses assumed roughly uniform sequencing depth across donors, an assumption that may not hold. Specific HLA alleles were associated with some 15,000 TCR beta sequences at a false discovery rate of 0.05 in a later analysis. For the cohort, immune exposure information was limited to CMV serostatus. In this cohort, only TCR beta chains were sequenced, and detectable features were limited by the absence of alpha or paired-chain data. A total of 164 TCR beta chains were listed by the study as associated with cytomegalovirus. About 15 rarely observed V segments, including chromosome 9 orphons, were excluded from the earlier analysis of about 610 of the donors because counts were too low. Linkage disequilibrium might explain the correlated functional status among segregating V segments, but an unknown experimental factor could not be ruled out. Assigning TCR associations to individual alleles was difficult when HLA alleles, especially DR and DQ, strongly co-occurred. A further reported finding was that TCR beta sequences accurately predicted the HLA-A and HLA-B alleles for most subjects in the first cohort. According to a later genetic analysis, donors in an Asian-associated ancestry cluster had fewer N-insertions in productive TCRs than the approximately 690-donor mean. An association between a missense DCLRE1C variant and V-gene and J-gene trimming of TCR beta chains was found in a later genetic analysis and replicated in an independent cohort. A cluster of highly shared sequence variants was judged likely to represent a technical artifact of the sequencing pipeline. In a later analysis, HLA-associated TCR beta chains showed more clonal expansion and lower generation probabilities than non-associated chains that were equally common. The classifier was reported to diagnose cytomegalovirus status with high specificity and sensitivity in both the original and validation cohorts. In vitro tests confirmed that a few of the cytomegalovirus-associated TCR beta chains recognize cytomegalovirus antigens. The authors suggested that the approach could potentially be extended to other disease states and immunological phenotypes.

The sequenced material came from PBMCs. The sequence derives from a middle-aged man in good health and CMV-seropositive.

This receptor has the CDR3 CASSVMGGPYEQYF. The DNA is as follows: TGTGCCAGCAGTGTGATGGGAGGGCCCTACGAGCAGTACTTC. The rearrangement combines TRBV2 with TRBJ2-7; TRBD2 aligns with 7 central bases. The germline V gene provides CDR1 SNHLY and CDR2 FYNNEI. The CDR3 measures 14 amino acids from cysteine to phenylalanine. Here the CDR3 DNA is all that survives: 42 bases in frame from base 1. The junction shows trimming of 4 bases on V and 2 bases on J, and the gene matches do not reach 5 bases of it.